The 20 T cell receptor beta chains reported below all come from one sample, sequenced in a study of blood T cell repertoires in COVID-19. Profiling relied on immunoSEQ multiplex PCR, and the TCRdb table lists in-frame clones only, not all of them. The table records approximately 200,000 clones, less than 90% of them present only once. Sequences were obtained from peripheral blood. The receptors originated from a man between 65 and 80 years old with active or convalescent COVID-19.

The CDR3: CASSLGTGNYEQYF. For the CDR3, the DNA is TGTGCCAGCAGCTTGGGGACAGGGAACTACGAGCAGTACTTC. The chain uses TRBV7-9 and TRBJ2-7, with 9 bases aligning to TRBD1. J gave up 3 bases and V 3 bases, and 3 bases lay outside the gene matches. The CDR3 has 14 amino acids. The germline V gene has CDR1 SEHNR and CDR2 FQNEAQ (reference sequence).

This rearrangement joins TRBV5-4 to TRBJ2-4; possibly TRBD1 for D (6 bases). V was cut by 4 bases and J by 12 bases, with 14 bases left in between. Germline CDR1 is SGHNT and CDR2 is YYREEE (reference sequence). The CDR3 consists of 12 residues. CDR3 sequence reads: CASSRPGTPQYF. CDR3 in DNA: TGTGCCAGCAGCAGACCGGGGACACCTCAGTACTTC.

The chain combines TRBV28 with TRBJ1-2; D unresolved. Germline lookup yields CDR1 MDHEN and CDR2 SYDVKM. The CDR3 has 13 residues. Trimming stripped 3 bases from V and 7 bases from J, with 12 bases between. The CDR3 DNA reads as TGTGCCAGCAGTTTTCAGGCCAGCGGTGGCTACACCTTC. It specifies CASSFQASGGYTF.

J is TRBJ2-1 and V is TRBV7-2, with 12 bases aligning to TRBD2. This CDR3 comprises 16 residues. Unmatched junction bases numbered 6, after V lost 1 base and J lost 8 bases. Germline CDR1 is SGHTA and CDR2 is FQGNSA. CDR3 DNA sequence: TGTGCCAGCAGCTTAGAGACTAGCGGGAGTATGGATGAGCAGTTCTTC. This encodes CASSLETSGSMDEQFF.

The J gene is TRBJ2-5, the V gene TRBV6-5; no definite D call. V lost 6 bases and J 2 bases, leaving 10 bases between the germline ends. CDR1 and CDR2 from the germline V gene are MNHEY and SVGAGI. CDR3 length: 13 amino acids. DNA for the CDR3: TGTGCCAGCAGGCTAGTCGGGCAAGAGACCCAGTACTTC. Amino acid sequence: CASRLVGQETQYF.

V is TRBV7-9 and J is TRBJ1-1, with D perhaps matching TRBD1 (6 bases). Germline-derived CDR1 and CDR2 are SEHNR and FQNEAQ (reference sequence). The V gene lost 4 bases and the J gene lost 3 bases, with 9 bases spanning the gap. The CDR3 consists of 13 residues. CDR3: CASSSGQYTEAFF. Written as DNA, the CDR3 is TGTGCCAGCAGCTCCGGACAGTACACTGAAGCTTTCTTT.

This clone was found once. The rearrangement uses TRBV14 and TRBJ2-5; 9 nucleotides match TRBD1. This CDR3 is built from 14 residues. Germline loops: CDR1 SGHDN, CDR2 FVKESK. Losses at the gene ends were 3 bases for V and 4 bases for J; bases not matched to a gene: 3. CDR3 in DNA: TGTGCCAGCAGCCATTACAGGGGGCCAGAGACCCAGTACTTC. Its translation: CASSHYRGPETQYF.

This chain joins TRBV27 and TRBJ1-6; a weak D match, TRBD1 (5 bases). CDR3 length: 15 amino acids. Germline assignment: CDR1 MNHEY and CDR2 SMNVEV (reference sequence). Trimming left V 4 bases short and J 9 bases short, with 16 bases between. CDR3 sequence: CASSSATRVSSPLHF. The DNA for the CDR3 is TGTGCCAGCAGTTCGGCCACCAGGGTTAGTTCACCCCTCCACTTT.

CDR3 in DNA: TGCGCCAGCAGCTTGGAGGGACAGGGCTCTGGAAACACCATATATTTT. This codes for CASSLEGQGSGNTIYF. The chain recombines TRBV5-1 with TRBJ1-3; TRBD1 matches at 9 bases. V lost 0 bases, J lost 0 bases, and 1 base stayed unmatched. Germline V gene lookup returns CDR1 SGHRS and CDR2 YFSETQ. The CDR3 has 16 residues.

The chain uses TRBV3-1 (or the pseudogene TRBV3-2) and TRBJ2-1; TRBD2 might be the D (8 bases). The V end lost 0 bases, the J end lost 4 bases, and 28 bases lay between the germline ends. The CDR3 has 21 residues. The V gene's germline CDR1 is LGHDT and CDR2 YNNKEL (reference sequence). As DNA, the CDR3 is TGTGCCAGCAGCCAAGATCGGGGACAGACACTAGCGGAGGGGCTTTACAATGAGCAGTTCTTC. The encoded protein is CASSQDRGQTLAEGLYNEQFF.

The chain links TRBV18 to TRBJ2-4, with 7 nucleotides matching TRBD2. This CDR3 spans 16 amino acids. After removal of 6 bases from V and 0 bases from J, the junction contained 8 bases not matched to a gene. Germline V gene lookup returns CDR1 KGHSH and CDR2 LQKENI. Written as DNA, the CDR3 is TGTGCCAGCTCCCCTATAGCGGGCCTAGCCAAAAACATTCAGTACTTC. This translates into CASSPIAGLAKNIQYF.

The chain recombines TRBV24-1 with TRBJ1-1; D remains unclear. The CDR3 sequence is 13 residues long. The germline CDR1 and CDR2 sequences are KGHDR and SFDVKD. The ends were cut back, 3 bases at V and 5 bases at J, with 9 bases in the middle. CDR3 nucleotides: TGTGCCACCAGTGATCCTGCCAGGACTGAAGCTTTCTTT. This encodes CATSDPARTEAFF.

The CDR3 is CASTREGVNQPQHF. CDR3 nucleotide sequence: TGTGCCAGCACTCGAGAGGGGGTCAATCAGCCCCAGCATTTT. The chain couples TRBV2 to TRBJ1-5, with a possible D match to TRBD1 (6 bases). V lost 7 bases to trimming and J lost 3 bases, with 13 bases between them. The length of the CDR3 is 14 residues. Germline V gene lookup returns CDR1 SNHLY and CDR2 FYNNEI. Using reference TRBV2 and TRBJ1-5 for the parts outside the CDR3, the full variable domain is EPEVTQTPSHQVTQMGQEVILRCVPISNHLYFYWYRQILGQKVEFLVSFYNNEISEKSEIFDDQFSVERPDGSNFTLKIRSTKLEDSAMYFCASTREGVNQPQHFGDGTRLSIL.

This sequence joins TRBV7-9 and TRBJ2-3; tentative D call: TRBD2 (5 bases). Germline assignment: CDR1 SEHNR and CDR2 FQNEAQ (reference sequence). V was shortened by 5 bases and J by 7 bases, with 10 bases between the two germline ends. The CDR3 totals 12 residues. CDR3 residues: CASSRTANTQYF. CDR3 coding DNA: TGTGCCAGCAGCCGGACTGCAAATACGCAGTATTTT.

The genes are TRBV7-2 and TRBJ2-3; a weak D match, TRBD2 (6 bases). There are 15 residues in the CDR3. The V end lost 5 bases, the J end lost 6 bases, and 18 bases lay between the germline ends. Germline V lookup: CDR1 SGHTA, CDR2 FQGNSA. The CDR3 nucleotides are TGTGCCAGCAGCCAAACGCCTAGCGTTAGGGATACGCAGTATTTT. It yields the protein CASSQTPSVRDTQYF.

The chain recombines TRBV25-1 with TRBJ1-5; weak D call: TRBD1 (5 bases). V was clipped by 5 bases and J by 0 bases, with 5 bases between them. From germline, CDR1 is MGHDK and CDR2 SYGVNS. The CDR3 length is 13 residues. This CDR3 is CASSTGSNQPQHF. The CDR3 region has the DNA TGTGCCAGCAGTACAGGTAGCAATCAGCCCCAGCATTTT.

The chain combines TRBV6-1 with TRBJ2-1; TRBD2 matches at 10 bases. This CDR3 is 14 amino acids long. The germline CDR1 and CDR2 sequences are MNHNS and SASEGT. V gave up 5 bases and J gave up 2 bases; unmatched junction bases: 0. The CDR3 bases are TGTGCCAGCAGTAGCGGGGGGGCCTACAATGAGCAGTTCTTC. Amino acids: CASSSGGAYNEQFF.

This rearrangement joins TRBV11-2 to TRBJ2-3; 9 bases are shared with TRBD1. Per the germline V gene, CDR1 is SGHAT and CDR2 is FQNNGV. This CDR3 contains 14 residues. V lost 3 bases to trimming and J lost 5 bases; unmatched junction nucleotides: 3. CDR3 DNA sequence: TGTGCCAGCAGCTTGGGACAGGGAGGAGATACGCAGTATTTT. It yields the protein CASSLGQGGDTQYF.

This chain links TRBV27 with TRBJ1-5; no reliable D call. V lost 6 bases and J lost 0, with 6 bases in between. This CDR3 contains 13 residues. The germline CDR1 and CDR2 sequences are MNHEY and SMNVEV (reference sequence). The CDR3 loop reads CASRSGSNQPQHF. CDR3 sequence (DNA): TGTGCCAGCAGATCGGGTAGCAATCAGCCCCAGCATTTT.

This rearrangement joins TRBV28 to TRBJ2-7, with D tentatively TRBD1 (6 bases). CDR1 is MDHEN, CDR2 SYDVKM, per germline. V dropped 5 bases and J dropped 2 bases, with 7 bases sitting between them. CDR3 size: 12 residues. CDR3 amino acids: CASSTGTYEQYF. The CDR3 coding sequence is TGTGCCAGCAGTACAGGGACCTACGAGCAGTACTTC.